The 29 T cell receptor beta chains below were found in one sample sequenced in a study of blood T cell repertoires in COVID-19. Only in-frame clones appear in the TCRdb table, and some are missing; sequencing was by immunoSEQ multiplex PCR. Among more than 350,000 clones listed, 80% to 90% were seen once. The specimen was PBMCs or T cells enriched from blood (not recorded which). The origin of the receptors is a man between 18 and 35 years old who had recovered from COVID-19.

This rearrangement joins TRBV10-1 to TRBJ2-2; tentatively, D is TRBD2 (6 bases). The length of the CDR3 is 16 residues. The germline V gene encodes CDR1 WNHNN and CDR2 SYGVQD (reference sequence). Trimming cost V 8 bases and J 0 bases, with 16 bases left between them. CDR3 in amino acids: CASQGRRGPNTGELFF. The CDR3 DNA follows: TGCGCCAGCCAAGGCCGGCGGGGTCCGAACACCGGGGAGCTGTTTTTT.

The count of this clone is one. J is TRBJ1-1 and V is TRBV29-1; 7 nucleotides align to TRBD1. CDR3 length equals 14 residues. From germline, CDR1 is SQVTM and CDR2 ANQGSEA. J was trimmed by 0 bases and V by 7 bases; bases with no gene match: 8. The CDR3 sequence is CSAVRTGVNTEAFF. CDR3 nucleotide sequence: TGCAGCGCAGTCAGGACAGGCGTGAACACTGAAGCTTTCTTT. Full variable domain (missing parts from reference TRBV29-1 and TRBJ1-1): SAVISQKPSRDICQRGTSLTIQCQVDSQVTMMFWYRQQPGQSLTLIATANQGSEATYESGFVIDKFPISRPNLTFSTLTVSNMSPEDSSIYLCSAVRTGVNTEAFFGQGTRLTVV.

This chain links TRBV7-9 with TRBJ2-7; 7 bases are a match to TRBD2. Germline CDR1 and CDR2: SEHNR and FQNEAQ (reference sequence). The J segment lost 4 bases and the V segment lost 5 bases, leaving 8 bases of the junction unmatched. This CDR3 is built from 14 residues. The CDR3, as DNA: TGTGCCAGCAGCCGCCGGGGACTACCATACGAGCAGTACTTC. The encoded protein is CASSRRGLPYEQYF. Variable domain in full (rest from reference TRBV7-9 and TRBJ2-7): DTGVSQNPRHKITKRGQNVTFRCDPISEHNRLYWYRQTLGQGPEFLTYFQNEAQLEKSRLLSDRFSAERPKGSFSTLEIQRTEQGDSAMYLCASSRRGLPYEQYFGPGTRLTVT.

The DNA of the CDR3 is TGTGCCAGCAGCCCCCACAGGGGTAACACCATATATTTT. It specifies CASSPHRGNTIYF. The V call is TRBV14, the J call TRBJ1-3, with TRBD1 matching 7 bases. Trimming took 4 bases from V and 7 from J; bases not matched to a gene: 4. The CDR3 is made up of 13 amino acids. The germline V gene encodes CDR1 SGHDN and CDR2 FVKESK.

This chain uses TRBV28 with TRBJ1-2, with TRBD1 as a possible D gene (5 bases). The V end lost 6 bases, the J end lost 2 bases, and 10 bases lay between the germline ends. This CDR3 is 13 amino acids long. Germline CDR1 MDHEN, CDR2 SYDVKM. In DNA, the CDR3 is TGTGCCAGCAGGCGGGGGGGAAACTATGGCTACACCTTC. Translation gives CASRRGGNYGYTF.

The rearrangement uses TRBV2 and TRBJ1-2; D uncertain. The germline gives CDR1 SNHLY, CDR2 FYNNEI. Trimming stripped 6 bases from V and 3 bases from J, with 17 bases between. The CDR3 length is 15 residues. CDR3 in amino acids: CASSPTVGSYYGYTF. DNA of the CDR3: TGTGCCAGCAGCCCAACGGTGGGGAGCTACTATGGCTACACCTTC.

The chain carries TRBV6-5 and TRBJ2-7, with TRBD1 matching over 7 bases. Germline CDR1 and CDR2: MNHEY and SVGAGI. The CDR3 sequence is 12 residues long. The trim removed 4 bases at V and 6 bases at J, leaving 3 bases unmatched. The CDR3 reads CASSSPGGEQYF. As DNA, the CDR3 is TGTGCCAGCAGTTCTCCAGGGGGCGAGCAGTACTTC.

V is TRBV6-5 and J is TRBJ2-3, with a possible D match to TRBD2 (5 bases). V shed 2 bases and J shed 4 bases, with 13 bases lying between them. The CDR3 is 15 residues long. Germline V lookup: CDR1 MNHEY, CDR2 SVGAGI. The CDR3 DNA sequence: TGTGCCAGCAGTTACACCTATGCGGGCCCAGATACGCAGTATTTT. Translation gives CASSYTYAGPDTQYF.

This chain connects TRBV7-2 to TRBJ2-7; D is perhaps TRBD1 (5 bases). V was trimmed by 5 bases and J by 4 bases, leaving 18 bases between them. The germline V gene has CDR1 SGHTA and CDR2 FQGNSA. The CDR3 runs 15 residues. The CDR3 loop is CASSPNRLARYEQYF. DNA for the CDR3: TGTGCCAGCAGCCCCAACAGGCTCGCAAGGTACGAGCAGTACTTC.

In its sample, this clone was seen a few times. The chain combines TRBV7-3 with TRBJ1-6; D call uncertain. Trimming removed 2 bases from V and 8 bases from J, with 7 bases in between. Germline CDR1 and CDR2: SGHTA and FQGTGA. The length of the CDR3 is 13 residues. CDR3 residues: CASSLVRDSPLHF. The CDR3 region has the DNA TGTGCCAGCAGCTTAGTGAGGGATTCACCCCTCCACTTT.

This clone showed up just once. The genes are TRBV15 and TRBJ1-5; D remains ambiguous. CDR3 length equals 16 residues. The germline V gene has CDR1 LNHNV and CDR2 YYDKDF (reference sequence). V was trimmed by 5 bases and J by 4 bases, leaving 18 bases between them. In DNA, the CDR3 is TGTGCCACCAGCGGGCGGGAAGGAGGACCAAATCAGCCCCAGCATTTT. Translation gives CATSGREGGPNQPQHF.

This clone was seen a single time. This sample also contains other DNA sequences that code for the same CDR3. The chain links TRBV9 to TRBJ1-5; 10 bases match TRBD1. The V and J ends lost 0 bases and 5 bases, in that order; junction bases with no gene match: 2. The CDR3 is made up of 15 amino acids. Per the germline V gene, CDR1 is SGDLS and CDR2 is YYNGEE. CDR3 in amino acids: CASSVDGTGDQPQHF. In DNA form, the CDR3 reads TGTGCCAGCAGCGTAGATGGGACAGGGGATCAGCCCCAGCATTTT.

This clone was detected only a few times. This sequence joins TRBV9 and TRBJ1-2; 10 nucleotides agree with TRBD1. Per the germline V gene, CDR1 is SGDLS and CDR2 is YYNGEE. Unmatched junction bases numbered 9, after V lost 2 bases and J lost 11 bases. This CDR3 region has 14 residues. This CDR3 is CASSVQGQGPVYTF. The CDR3 DNA is TGTGCCAGCAGCGTGCAGGGACAGGGGCCAGTGTACACCTTC.

This clone has a single count. The rearrangement joins TRBV9 to TRBJ1-2; D gene unclear. Germline CDR1 SGDLS, CDR2 YYNGEE. The CDR3 has 15 amino acids. V was clipped by 0 bases and J by 1 base, with 10 bases between them. CDR3 nucleotide sequence: TGTGCCAGCAGCGTAGGAGGATTACTTAACTATGGCTACACCTTC. Amino acid sequence: CASSVGGLLNYGYTF.

CDR3 residues: CASSLGQVKQETQYF. CDR3 DNA: TGTGCCAGCAGTTTAGGACAGGTTAAACAAGAGACCCAGTACTTC. The rearrangement joins TRBV28 to TRBJ2-5, with 7 bases identical to TRBD1. J gave up 2 bases and V 2 bases, and 5 bases lay outside the gene matches. CDR1 is MDHEN and CDR2 is SYDVKM in the germline V gene. CDR3 length: 15 residues.

The genes are TRBV5-8 and TRBJ1-1; TRBD1 might be the D (5 bases). The CDR3 consists of 12 residues. The V gene lost 10 bases and the J gene lost 3 bases, with 13 bases spanning the gap. CDR1 SGHTS and CDR2 YDEGEE come from the germline V gene. CDR3 coding DNA: TGTGCCGGCTCAGGGCAGTACACTGAAGCTTTCTTT. It codes for CAGSGQYTEAFF.

The chain recombines TRBV4-1 with TRBJ2-1, with TRBD2 identical over 12 bases. CDR1 and CDR2 (germline): MGHRA, YSYEKL. V trimming: 1 base; J trimming: 5 bases; junction bases outside the gene matches: 3. This CDR3 spans 16 amino acids. The CDR3 region is CASSQGTSGVDNEQFF. The CDR3, as DNA: TGCGCCAGCAGCCAAGGGACTAGCGGGGTCGACAATGAGCAGTTCTTC.

The V gene is TRBV18, the J gene TRBJ2-7, with TRBD1 matching over 8 bases. Germline V lookup: CDR1 KGHSH, CDR2 LQKENI. This CDR3 region has 15 residues. Trimming took 3 bases from V and 4 from J; bases not matched to a gene: 8. The CDR3 sequence is CASSPAGGEGYEQYF. The CDR3 bases are TGTGCCAGCTCACCTGCAGGGGGCGAAGGGTACGAGCAGTACTTC.

This clone appeared a single time. This sequence joins TRBV19 and TRBJ1-2, with 8 nucleotides matching TRBD1. Per germline, CDR1 LNHDA and CDR2 SQIVND (reference sequence). Unmatched junction bases numbered 14, after V lost 3 bases and J lost 5 bases. CDR3 length: 17 amino acids. CDR3 in DNA: TGTGCCAGTAGTATGGAGGCAGGGGGCACTCTCGGGTATGGCTACACCTTC. It specifies CASSMEAGGTLGYGYTF.

Only a few counts were recorded for this clone. V gene TRBV29-1 combines with J gene TRBJ1-2, with 10 bases matching TRBD1. The germline V gene has CDR1 SQVTM and CDR2 ANQGSEA. Trimming cost V 2 bases and J 5 bases; bases outside gene matches: 5. This CDR3 contains 14 residues. The CDR3 coding sequence is TGCAGCGTTGAACGGGGGACAGGGGTATATGGCTACACCTTC. Protein product: CSVERGTGVYGYTF.

V is TRBV19 and J is TRBJ2-1; tentatively, D is TRBD2 (5 bases). Deletions cut 0 bases from V and 9 bases from J, with 12 bases between. The germline V gene has CDR1 LNHDA and CDR2 SQIVND (reference sequence). The CDR3 extends over 14 amino acids. CDR3: CASSIDPSGGEQFF. The DNA for the CDR3 is TGTGCCAGTAGTATAGACCCATCCGGAGGTGAGCAGTTCTTC.

The chain couples TRBV6-5 to TRBJ2-5; 7 nucleotides line up with TRBD1. The CDR3 has 16 amino acids. CDR1 MNHEY and CDR2 SVGAGI come from the germline V gene. V was pared by 0 bases and J by 5 bases, with 9 bases of the junction left unmatched. The CDR3 spells CASSYSSKTGMETQYF. CDR3 nucleotides: TGTGCCAGCAGTTACTCTAGTAAGACAGGGATGGAGACCCAGTACTTC.

The V gene is TRBV4-2, the J gene TRBJ2-7, with D possibly matching TRBD1 (6 bases). The CDR3 is 13 amino acids. V gave up 3 bases and J gave up 1 base, with 7 bases separating them. From germline, CDR1 is LGHNA and CDR2 YNFKEQ. CDR3 region: CASSQGASYEQYF. The CDR3 bases are TGTGCCAGCAGCCAGGGGGCATCCTACGAGCAGTACTTC.

The chain couples TRBV5-1 to TRBJ1-2, with D tentatively TRBD1 (5 bases). Germline lookup yields CDR1 SGHRS and CDR2 YFSETQ. Trimming left V 4 bases short and J 3 bases short, with 10 bases between. This CDR3 comprises 13 residues. Here the CDR3 reads CASSGQGDYGYTF. The CDR3 DNA reads TGCGCCAGCAGCGGGCAGGGTGACTATGGCTACACCTTC.

The J gene is TRBJ1-1, the V gene TRBV12-5, with a weak D call TRBD1 (5 bases). This CDR3 region has 17 residues. The V end was cut by 4 bases, the J end by 2 bases, with 20 bases between. Germline lookup yields CDR1 LGHNT and CDR2 FRNRAP. CDR3 loop: CASGSSMTAIANTEAFF. In nucleotides, the CDR3 is TGTGCTAGTGGTTCGTCGATGACAGCTATAGCCAACACTGAAGCTTTCTTT.

The chain combines TRBV6-2 or TRBV6-3 with TRBJ1-1, with D unresolved. The ends were cut back, 0 bases at V and 1 base at J, with 9 bases in the middle. The CDR3 is 15 residues long. Per germline, CDR1 MNHEY and CDR2 SVGEGT. The CDR3 region is CASSYSGGTNTEAFF. CDR3 nucleotides: TGTGCCAGCAGTTACTCTGGAGGAACGAACACTGAAGCTTTCTTT.

This chain uses TRBV7-9 with TRBJ1-4; no reliable D call. The V end lost 2 bases, the J end lost 3 bases, and 7 bases lay between the germline ends. CDR3 size: 14 residues. Germline assignment: CDR1 SEHNR and CDR2 FQNEAQ (reference sequence). The CDR3 nucleotides are TGTGCCAGCAGCTTAAGACAATCTAATGAAAAACTGTTTTTT. Amino acid sequence: CASSLRQSNEKLFF.

The V gene is TRBV5-4, the J gene TRBJ1-6; D unresolved. Per germline, CDR1 SGHNT and CDR2 YYREEE (reference sequence). The CDR3 length is 15 residues. V was clipped by 4 bases and J by 8 bases, with 16 bases between them. CDR3 loop: CASSPEGGFYSPLHF. In DNA form, the CDR3 reads TGTGCCAGCAGCCCGGAGGGAGGGTTCTATTCACCCCTCCACTTT.

Remarks on this clone: A read error may produce the germline difference seen at one junction end. This chain joins TRBV20-1 and TRBJ1-2, with D possibly being TRBD1 (6 bases). This CDR3 region has 10 residues. Germline V gene lookup returns CDR1 DFQATT and CDR2 SNEGSKA (reference sequence). CDR3 loop: CSALDSTSTF. The CDR3 region has the DNA TGCAGTGCTTTGGACAGTACCAGTACGTTC.